The T cell receptor (beta chain) under discussion was sequenced for a study of blood T cell repertoires in COVID-19 (dated by TCRdb to the early 2020s). In the study overall: Collaborator samples came from the United States, Italy and Spain and covered acute and convalescent phases of COVID-19. The material from the prospective study consisted of cDNA or gDNA derived from T cells, B-cell-depleted T cells, or PBMCs. The dataset comprised deeply sampled blood TCRbeta repertoires from subjects exposed to, actively infected with, or recovered from COVID-19. The repertoires were released in a freely available public database intended as a resource for research on the immune response to SARS-CoV-2. Samples were obtained from the ongoing ImmuneRACE study (first 160 participants) and from 1,254 subjects provided by 6 global collaborators. Sample metadata almost always included a de-identified subject ID, COVID-19 status, age in years and sex. Where HLA class I and class II types were available, the types were taken from metadata supplied by the sample provider, not from assay-based typing. Broader findings and caveats from the paper: The amount of clinical and demographic metadata varied by source and participant and was provided uncurated.

One collaborating source in Seattle enrolled patients while the patients were actively infected and followed the patients over time throughout the course of disease. The collaborating institutions used their own protocols to collect whole blood in K2EDTA tubes. Collaborator samples were shipped for TCRbeta analysis as frozen whole blood, isolated PBMCs, or DNA extracted from either sample type. TCRbeta CDR3 regions were amplified from genomic DNA by means of the immunoSEQ Assay, a bias-controlled multiplex PCR. The source study handled its data this way. Nucleated cell counts per sample were estimated from amplification of reference gene primers within the assay. Sequence reads were collapsed and filtered to measure the absolute abundance of every unique TCRbeta CDR3 rearrangement. For each sample, productive Simpson clonality was calculated by taking the square root of Simpson's diversity index across productive rearrangements. TCRdb took this table from immuneACCESS and kept in-frame rearrangements with V and J called. Such tables lack part of the clones; where checked against another copy, unresolved V genes explain under half of the gap, and the rest is unexplained. V and J calls and clone size follow that table, whereas D and trimming were derived from the DNA. Counted in this sample were roughly 160,000 clones; around nine tenths of them appeared once. The top ten constitute 2% to 3% of the sample.

Concerning this clone: This clone's antigen is unknown. Per-base quality was not reported, and no clone a single base away is much larger than it.

Via the germline V gene (reference sequence), CDR1 is LNHDA and CDR2 SQIVND. The V end loses 5 bases and the J end loses 2 bases, and a stretch of 10 bases separates them. The CDR3 holds 14 amino acids from the cysteine to the phenylalanine. Only the CDR3 DNA is retained, 42 bases long and in frame from the first base. The sequence is built from TRBV19 and TRBJ1-5, with a weak D call of TRBD1 (5 bases match). Source material: peripheral blood. The source of this sequence is a woman of 80 years or more with COVID-19, enrolled during active disease. The DNA sequence follows: TGTGCCAGTAGTCCGGCGGGGGGCAATCAGCCCCAGCATTTT. This gives the protein CASSPAGGNQPQHF.